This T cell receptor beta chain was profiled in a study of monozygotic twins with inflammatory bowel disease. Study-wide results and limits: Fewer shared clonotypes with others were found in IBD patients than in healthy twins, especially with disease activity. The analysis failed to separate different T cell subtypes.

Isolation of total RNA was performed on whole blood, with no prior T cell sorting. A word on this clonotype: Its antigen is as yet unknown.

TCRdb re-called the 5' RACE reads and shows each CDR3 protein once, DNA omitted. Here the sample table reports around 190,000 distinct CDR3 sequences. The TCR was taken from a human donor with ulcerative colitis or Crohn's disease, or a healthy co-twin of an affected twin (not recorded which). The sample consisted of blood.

The CDR3 is CASSPDTASNYEQYF. This chain connects TRBV12-3 or TRBV12-4 to TRBJ2-7; TCRdb proposes TRBD2, but this gene call is untestable without DNA. The CDR3 is 15 amino acids.